One sample yielded the 10 T cell receptor beta chains listed below, sequenced in a study of blood T cell repertoires in COVID-19. The table came from immunoSEQ multiplex PCR; TCRdb's copy has only in-frame clones and leaves some out. The data show a few hundred thousand clones, 82% seen once. Sequencing input: PBMCs or T cells enriched from blood (not recorded which). The receptors were gathered from a woman in her sixties who had recovered from COVID-19.

Only a few counts were recorded for this clone. The chain links TRBV7-9 to TRBJ2-3, with a tentative D call TRBD2 (6 bases). There are 16 residues in the CDR3. CDR1 SEHNR and CDR2 FQNEAQ come from the germline V gene (reference sequence). V lost 1 base to trimming and J lost 2 bases, with 13 bases between them. CDR3 loop: CASSLGRDGATDTQYF. The CDR3 DNA sequence: TGTGCCAGCAGCTTAGGGAGGGACGGGGCCACAGATACGCAGTATTTT.

A single count supports this clone. The chain is built from TRBV6-6 and TRBJ1-1; D uncertain. V dropped 2 bases and J dropped 2 bases, with 6 bases sitting between them. The CDR3 loop spans 13 amino acids. Per germline, CDR1 MNHNY and CDR2 SVGAGI (reference sequence). CDR3 residues: CASSYAGNTEAFF. The CDR3 DNA follows: TGTGCCAGCAGTTACGCCGGTAACACTGAAGCTTTCTTT.

The V and J genes are TRBV27 and TRBJ1-6; D might be TRBD1 (6 bases). Germline assignment: CDR1 MNHEY and CDR2 SMNVEV (reference sequence). V lost 5 bases and J lost 10, with 15 bases in between. This CDR3 is 14 amino acids long. CDR3 coding DNA: TGTGCCAGCAGTCTAGTCAGGGGTCACTCACCCCTCCACTTT. Translation gives CASSLVRGHSPLHF.

The rearrangement uses TRBV10-3 and TRBJ1-5; 9 bases line up with TRBD1. The CDR3 is made up of 15 amino acids. J was trimmed by 1 base and V by 4 bases; bases with no gene match: 2. The V gene's germline CDR1 is ENHRY and CDR2 SYGVKD. DNA of the CDR3: TGTGCCATCAGTGCTACAGGGGGCAGCAATCAGCCCCAGCATTTT. Protein: CAISATGGSNQPQHF.

The V and J genes are TRBV24-1 and TRBJ2-3; D remains unclear. The CDR3 is 12 residues long. Trimming pared 4 bases from V and 12 bases from J, leaving 13 bases between. Germline V gene data show CDR1 as KGHDR and CDR2 as SFDVKD. CDR3 bases: TGTGCCACCAGTGAGCAGGAAGGCCGACAGTATTTT. Protein sequence: CATSEQEGRQYF.

The chain carries TRBV3-1 (or the pseudogene TRBV3-2) and TRBJ1-3, with 7 bases matching TRBD1. V lost 2 bases, J lost 0 bases, and 4 bases stayed unmatched. The germline gives CDR1 LGHDT, CDR2 YNNKEL (reference sequence). This CDR3 comprises 16 residues. Here the CDR3 DNA reads TGTGCCAGCAGCCAACAGGGACAGAACTCTGGAAACACCATATATTTT. This sequence encodes CASSQQGQNSGNTIYF.

This sequence joins TRBV2 and TRBJ1-1; maybe TRBD1 (5 bases). Germline V lookup: CDR1 SNHLY, CDR2 FYNNEI. The CDR3 spans 15 residues. V lost 3 bases, J lost 0 bases, and 11 bases lay in between. The CDR3 DNA is TGTGCCAGCAGTGATGTCTGGGGCTTGAACACTGAAGCTTTCTTT. Translation gives CASSDVWGLNTEAFF.

The chain carries TRBV28 and TRBJ1-5; TRBD1 agrees at 10 bases. The trim removed 4 bases at V and 5 bases at J, leaving 11 bases unmatched. The CDR3 contains 17 residues. Germline values: CDR1 MDHEN, CDR2 SYDVKM. The CDR3 here is CASSSPATGGADQPQHF. In nucleotides, the CDR3 is TGTGCCAGCAGTTCCCCCGCGACAGGGGGCGCGGATCAGCCCCAGCATTTT.

V gene TRBV3-1 (or the pseudogene TRBV3-2) combines with J gene TRBJ1-3; D is uncertain. V was trimmed by 1 base and J by 3 bases, leaving 7 bases between them. CDR3 size: 14 residues. CDR1 is LGHDT and CDR2 is YNNKEL in the germline V gene (reference sequence). The CDR3 is CASSQGSDGNTIYF. The CDR3 DNA reads TGTGCCAGCAGCCAAGGGTCAGATGGAAACACCATATATTTT.

The chain is built from TRBV4-1 and TRBJ2-1; perhaps TRBD1 as D (5 bases). Trimming took off 1 base at V and 7 bases at J, with 8 bases between the two ends. Looked up from germline, CDR1 is MGHRA and CDR2 is YSYEKL. This CDR3 is built from 13 residues. CDR3 amino acids: CASSQGRGNEQFF. CDR3 nucleotide sequence: TGCGCCAGCAGCCAAGGAAGGGGAAATGAGCAGTTCTTC.